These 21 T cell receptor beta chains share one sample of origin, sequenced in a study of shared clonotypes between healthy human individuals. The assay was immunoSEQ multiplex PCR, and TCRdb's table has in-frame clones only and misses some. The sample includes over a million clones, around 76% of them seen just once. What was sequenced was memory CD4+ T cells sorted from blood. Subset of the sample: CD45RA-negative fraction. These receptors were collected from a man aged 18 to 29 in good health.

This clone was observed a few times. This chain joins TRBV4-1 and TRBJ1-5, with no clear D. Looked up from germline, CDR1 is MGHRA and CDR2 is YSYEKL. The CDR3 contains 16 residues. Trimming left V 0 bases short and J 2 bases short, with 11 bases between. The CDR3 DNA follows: TGCGCCAGCAGCCAAGATCCAGGCATACGCAATCAGCCCCAGCATTTT. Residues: CASSQDPGIRNQPQHF.

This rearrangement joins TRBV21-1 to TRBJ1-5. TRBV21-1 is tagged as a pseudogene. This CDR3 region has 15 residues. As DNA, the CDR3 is TGTGCCAGCAGCAAAGGGGACTTTAGCAATCAGCCCCAGCATTTT. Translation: CASSKGDFSNQPQHF.

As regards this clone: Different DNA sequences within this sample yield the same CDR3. The CDR3 DNA sequence: TGCGCCAGCAGCTTGGCAGGGGACACCGGGGAGCTGTTTTTT. Its protein product is CASSLAGDTGELFF. The genes are TRBV5-1 and TRBJ2-2; TRBD1 might be the D (6 bases). The CDR3 is made up of 14 amino acids. The V gene lost 0 bases and the J gene lost 3 bases, with 6 bases spanning the gap. Germline V gives CDR1 SGHRS, CDR2 YFSETQ.

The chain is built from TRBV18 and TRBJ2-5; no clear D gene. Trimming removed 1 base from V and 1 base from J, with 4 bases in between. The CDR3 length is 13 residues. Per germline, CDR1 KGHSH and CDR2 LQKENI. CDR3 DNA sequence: TGTGCCAGCTCACCACTTGCCCAAGAGACCCAGTACTTC. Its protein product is CASSPLAQETQYF.

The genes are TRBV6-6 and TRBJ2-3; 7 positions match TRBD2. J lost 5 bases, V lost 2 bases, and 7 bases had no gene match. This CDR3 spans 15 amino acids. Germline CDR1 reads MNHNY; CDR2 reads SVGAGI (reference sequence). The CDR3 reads CASSYIAGMGDTQYF. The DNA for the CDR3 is TGTGCCAGCAGTTACATAGCGGGTATGGGAGATACGCAGTATTTT.

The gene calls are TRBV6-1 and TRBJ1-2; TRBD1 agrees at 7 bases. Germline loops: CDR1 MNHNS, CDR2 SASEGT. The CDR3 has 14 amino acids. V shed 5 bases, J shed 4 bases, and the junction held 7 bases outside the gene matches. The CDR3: CASSLDRPVYGYTF. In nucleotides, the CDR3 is TGTGCCAGCAGTTTGGACAGGCCGGTCTATGGCTACACCTTC.

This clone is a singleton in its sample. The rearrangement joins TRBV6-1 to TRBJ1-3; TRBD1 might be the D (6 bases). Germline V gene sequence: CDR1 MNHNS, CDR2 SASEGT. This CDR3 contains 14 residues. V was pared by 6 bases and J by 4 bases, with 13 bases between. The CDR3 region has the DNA TGTGCCAGCAGCCAGGTCAGGGGCGGAAACACCATATATTTT. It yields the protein CASSQVRGGNTIYF.

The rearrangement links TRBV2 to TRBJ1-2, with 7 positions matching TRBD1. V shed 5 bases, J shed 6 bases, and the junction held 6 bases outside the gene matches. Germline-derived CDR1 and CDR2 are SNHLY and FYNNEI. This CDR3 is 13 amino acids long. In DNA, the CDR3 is TGTGCCAGCAGTACCCAACAGGGGAATGGCTACACCTTC. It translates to CASSTQQGNGYTF.

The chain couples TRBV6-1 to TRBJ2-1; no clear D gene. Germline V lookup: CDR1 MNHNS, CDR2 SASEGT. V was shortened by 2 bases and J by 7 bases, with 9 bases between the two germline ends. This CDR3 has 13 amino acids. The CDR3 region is CASSEQPGNEQFF. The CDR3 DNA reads TGTGCCAGCAGTGAACAGCCAGGAAATGAGCAGTTCTTC.

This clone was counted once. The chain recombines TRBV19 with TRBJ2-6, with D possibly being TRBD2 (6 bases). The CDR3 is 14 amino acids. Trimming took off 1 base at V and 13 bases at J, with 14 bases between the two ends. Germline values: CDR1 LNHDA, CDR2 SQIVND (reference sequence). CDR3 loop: CASSIGGTADVLTF. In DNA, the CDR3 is TGTGCCAGTAGTATAGGCGGGACCGCCGATGTCCTGACTTTC. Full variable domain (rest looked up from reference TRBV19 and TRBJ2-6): DGGITQSPKYLFRKEGQNVTLSCEQNLNHDAMYWYRQDPGQGLRLIYYSQIVNDFQKGDIAEGYSVSREKKESFPLTVTSAQKNPTAFYLCASSIGGTADVLTFGAGSRLTVL.

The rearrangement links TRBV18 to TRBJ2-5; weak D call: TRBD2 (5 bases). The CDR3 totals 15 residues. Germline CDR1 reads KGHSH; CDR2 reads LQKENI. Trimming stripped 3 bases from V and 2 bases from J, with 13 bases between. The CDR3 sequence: CASSPPGLQQETQYF. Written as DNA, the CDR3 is TGTGCCAGCTCACCTCCAGGACTCCAACAAGAGACCCAGTACTTC.

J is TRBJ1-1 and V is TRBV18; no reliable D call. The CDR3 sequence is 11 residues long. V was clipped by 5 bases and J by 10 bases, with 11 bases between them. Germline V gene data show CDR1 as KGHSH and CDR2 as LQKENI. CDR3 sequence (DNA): TGTGCCAGCTCAACCGGACGAGGAGCTTTCTTT. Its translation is CASSTGRGAFF.

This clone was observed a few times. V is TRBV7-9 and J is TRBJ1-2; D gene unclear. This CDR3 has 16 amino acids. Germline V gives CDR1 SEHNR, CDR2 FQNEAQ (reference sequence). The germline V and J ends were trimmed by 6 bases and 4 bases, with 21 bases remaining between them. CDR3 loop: CASRSTPLDGTYGYTF. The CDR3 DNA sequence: TGTGCCAGCAGATCTACTCCACTAGACGGAACCTATGGCTACACCTTC.

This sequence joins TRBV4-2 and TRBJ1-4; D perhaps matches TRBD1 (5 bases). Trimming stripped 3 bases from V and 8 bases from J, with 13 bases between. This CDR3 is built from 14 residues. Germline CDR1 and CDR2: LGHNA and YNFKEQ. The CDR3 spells CASSHFGAEEKLFF. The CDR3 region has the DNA TGTGCCAGCAGCCACTTCGGGGCAGAGGAAAAACTGTTTTTT.

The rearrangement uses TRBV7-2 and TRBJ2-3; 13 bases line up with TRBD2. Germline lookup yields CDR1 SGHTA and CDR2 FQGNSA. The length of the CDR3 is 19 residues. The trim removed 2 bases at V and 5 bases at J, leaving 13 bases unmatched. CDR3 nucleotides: TGTGCCAGCAGCTTATATCCGACTAGCGGGAGGCAGGTGGTAGATACGCAGTATTTT. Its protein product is CASSLYPTSGRQVVDTQYF.

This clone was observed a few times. The CDR3 DNA reads as TGTGCCAGCAGCTTAGAAGGGGTTGGCACAGATACGCAGTATTTT. It encodes CASSLEGVGTDTQYF. This rearrangement joins TRBV7-2 to TRBJ2-3, with D possibly being TRBD1 (5 bases). This CDR3 comprises 15 residues. Germline CDR1 reads SGHTA; CDR2 reads FQGNSA. V lost 1 base and J lost 1, with 9 bases in between.

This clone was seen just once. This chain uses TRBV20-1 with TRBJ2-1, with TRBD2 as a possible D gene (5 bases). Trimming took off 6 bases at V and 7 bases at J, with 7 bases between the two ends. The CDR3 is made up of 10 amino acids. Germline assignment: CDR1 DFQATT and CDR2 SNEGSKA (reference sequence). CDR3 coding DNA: TGCAGTGCAAGGACTAATGAGCAGTTCTTC. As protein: CSARTNEQFF.

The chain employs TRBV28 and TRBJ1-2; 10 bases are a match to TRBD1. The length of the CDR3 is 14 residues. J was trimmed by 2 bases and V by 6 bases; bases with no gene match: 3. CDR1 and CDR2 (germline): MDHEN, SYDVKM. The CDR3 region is CASRRGQGNYGYTF. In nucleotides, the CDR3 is TGTGCCAGCAGAAGGGGACAGGGGAACTATGGCTACACCTTC.

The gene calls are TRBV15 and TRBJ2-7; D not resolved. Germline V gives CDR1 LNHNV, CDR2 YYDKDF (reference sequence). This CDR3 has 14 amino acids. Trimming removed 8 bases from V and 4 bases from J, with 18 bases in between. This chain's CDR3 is CATPYMPVDYEQYF. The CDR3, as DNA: TGTGCCACCCCTTATATGCCGGTCGATTACGAGCAGTACTTC. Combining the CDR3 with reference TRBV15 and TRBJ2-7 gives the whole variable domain DAMVIQNPRYQVTQFGKPVTLSCSQTLNHNVMYWYQQKSSQAPKLLFHYYDKDFNNEADTPDNFQSRRPNTSFCFLDIRSPGLGDTAMYLCATPYMPVDYEQYFGPGTRLTVT.

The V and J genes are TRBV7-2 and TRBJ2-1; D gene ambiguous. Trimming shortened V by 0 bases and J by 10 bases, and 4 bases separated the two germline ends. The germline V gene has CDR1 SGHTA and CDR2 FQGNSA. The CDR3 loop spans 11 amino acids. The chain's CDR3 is CASSLALEQFF. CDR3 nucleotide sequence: TGTGCCAGCAGCTTAGCTCTAGAGCAGTTCTTC. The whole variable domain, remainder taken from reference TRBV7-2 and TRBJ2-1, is GAGVSQSPSNKVTEKGKDVELRCDPISGHTALYWYRQSLGQGLEFLIYFQGNSAPDKSGLPSDRFSAERTGGSVSTLTIQRTQQEDSAVYLCASSLALEQFFGPGTRLTVL.

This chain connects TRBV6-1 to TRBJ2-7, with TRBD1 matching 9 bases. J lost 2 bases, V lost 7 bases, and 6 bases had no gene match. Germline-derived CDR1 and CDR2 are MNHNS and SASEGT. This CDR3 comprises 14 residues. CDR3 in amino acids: CASKGTGGPYEQYF. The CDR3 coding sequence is TGTGCCAGCAAGGGAACAGGGGGCCCCTACGAGCAGTACTTC.